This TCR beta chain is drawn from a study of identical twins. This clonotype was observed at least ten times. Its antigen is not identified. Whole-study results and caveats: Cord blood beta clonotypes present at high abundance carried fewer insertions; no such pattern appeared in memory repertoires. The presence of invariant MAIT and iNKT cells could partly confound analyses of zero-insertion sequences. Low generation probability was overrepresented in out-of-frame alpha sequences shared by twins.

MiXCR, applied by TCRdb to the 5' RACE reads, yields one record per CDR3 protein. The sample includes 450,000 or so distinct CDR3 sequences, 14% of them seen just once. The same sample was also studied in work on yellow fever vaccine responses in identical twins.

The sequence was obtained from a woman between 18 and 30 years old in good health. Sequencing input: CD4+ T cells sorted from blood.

The CDR3 here is CASRGTGEETQYF. CDR3 coding DNA: TGTGCCAGCAGGGGAACAGGGGAAGAGACCCAGTACTTC. The V gene is TRBV28, the J gene TRBJ2-5; TRBD1 matches 7 bases. The J segment lost 3 bases and the V segment lost 6 bases, leaving 4 bases of the junction unmatched. The CDR3 runs to 13 residues. Germline V gene lookup returns CDR1 MDHEN and CDR2 SYDVKM.